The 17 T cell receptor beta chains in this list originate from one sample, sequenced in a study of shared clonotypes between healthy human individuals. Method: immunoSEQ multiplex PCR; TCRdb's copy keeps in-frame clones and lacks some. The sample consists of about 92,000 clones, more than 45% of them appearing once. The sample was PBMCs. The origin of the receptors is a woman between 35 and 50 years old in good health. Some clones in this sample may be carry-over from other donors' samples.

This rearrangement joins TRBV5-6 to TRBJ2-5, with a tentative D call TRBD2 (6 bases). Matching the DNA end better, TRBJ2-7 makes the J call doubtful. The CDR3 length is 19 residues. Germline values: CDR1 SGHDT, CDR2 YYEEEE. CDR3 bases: TGTGCCAGCAGCGCATACTCTTACGATGTAAGCGGGCGATCCTACGAGCAGTACTTC. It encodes CASSAYSYDVSGRSYEQYF.

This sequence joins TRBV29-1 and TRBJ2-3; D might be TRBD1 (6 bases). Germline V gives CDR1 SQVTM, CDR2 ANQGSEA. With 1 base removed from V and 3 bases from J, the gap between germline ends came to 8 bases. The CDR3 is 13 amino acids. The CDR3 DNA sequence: TGCAGCGTTGAAGCCAGGGGAACAGATACGCAGTATTTT. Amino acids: CSVEARGTDTQYF.

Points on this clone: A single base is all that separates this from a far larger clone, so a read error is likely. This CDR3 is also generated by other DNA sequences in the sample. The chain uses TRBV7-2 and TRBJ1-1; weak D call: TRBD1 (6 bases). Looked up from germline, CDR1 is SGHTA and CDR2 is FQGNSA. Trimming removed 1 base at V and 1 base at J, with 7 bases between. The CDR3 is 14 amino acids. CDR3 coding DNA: TGTGCCAGCAGCTTAGGGGGGGCGAACACTGAAGCTTTCTTT. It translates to CASSLGGANTEAFF.

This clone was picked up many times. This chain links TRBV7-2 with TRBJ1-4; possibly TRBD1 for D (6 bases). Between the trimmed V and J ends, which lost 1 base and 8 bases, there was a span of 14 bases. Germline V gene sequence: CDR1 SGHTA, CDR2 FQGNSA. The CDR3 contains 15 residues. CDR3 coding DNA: TGTGCCAGCAGCTTAGATGCGACAGGATACGAAAAACTGTTTTTT. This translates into CASSLDATGYEKLFF.

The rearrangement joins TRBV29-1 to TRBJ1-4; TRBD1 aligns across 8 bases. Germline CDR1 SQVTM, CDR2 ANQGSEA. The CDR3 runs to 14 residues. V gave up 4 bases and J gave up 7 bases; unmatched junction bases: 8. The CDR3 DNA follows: TGCAGCGTTGGATCATACGGGACAGGTGAAAAACTGTTTTTT. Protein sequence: CSVGSYGTGEKLFF.

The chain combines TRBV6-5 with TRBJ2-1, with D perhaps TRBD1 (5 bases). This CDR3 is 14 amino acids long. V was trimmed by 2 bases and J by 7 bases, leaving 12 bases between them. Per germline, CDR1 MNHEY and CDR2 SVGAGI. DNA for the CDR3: TGTGCCAGCAGTTACGTCAGGGTGGAGAATGAGCAGTTCTTC. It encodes CASSYVRVENEQFF.

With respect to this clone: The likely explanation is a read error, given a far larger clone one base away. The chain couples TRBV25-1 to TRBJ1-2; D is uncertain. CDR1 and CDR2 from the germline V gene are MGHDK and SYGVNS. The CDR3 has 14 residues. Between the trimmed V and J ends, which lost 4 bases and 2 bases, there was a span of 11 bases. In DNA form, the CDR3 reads TGTGCCAGCAGTGGACGTGGCCCGAACTATGGCTACACCTTC. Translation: CASSGRGPNYGYTF.

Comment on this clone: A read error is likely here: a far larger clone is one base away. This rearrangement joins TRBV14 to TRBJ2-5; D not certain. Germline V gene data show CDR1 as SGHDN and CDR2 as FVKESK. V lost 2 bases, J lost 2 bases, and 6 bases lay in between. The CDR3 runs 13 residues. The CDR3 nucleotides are TGTGCCAGCAGCCAAAGCCTGCAAGAGACCCAGTACTTC. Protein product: CASSQSLQETQYF.

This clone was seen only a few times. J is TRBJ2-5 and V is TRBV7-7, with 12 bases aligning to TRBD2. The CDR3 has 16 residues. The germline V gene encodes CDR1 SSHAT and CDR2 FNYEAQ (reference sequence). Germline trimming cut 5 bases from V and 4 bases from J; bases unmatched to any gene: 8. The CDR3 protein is CASSVLAGGRAETQYF. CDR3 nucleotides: TGTGCCAGCAGCGTTCTAGCGGGAGGGAGGGCAGAGACCCAGTACTTC.

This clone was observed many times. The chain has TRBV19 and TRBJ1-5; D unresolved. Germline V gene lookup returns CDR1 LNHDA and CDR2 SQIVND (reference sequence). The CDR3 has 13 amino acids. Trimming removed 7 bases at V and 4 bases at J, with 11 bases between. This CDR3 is CASNLRGNQPQHF. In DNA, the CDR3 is TGTGCCAGTAACCTAAGAGGGAATCAGCCCCAGCATTTT.

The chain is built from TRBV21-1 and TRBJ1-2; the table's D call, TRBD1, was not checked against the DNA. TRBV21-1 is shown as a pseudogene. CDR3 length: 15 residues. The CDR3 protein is CASSSRWGQGGGYTF. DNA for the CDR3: TGTGCCAGCAGCAGCAGATGGGGACAGGGAGGAGGCTACACCTTC.

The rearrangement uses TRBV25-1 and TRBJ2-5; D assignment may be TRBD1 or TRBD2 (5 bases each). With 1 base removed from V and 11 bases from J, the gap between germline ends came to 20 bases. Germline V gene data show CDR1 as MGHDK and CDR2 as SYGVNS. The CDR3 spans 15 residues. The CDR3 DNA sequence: TGTGCCAGCAGTGAATCAGGGACCTACCCGAGAGGGCAGTACTTC. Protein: CASSESGTYPRGQYF.

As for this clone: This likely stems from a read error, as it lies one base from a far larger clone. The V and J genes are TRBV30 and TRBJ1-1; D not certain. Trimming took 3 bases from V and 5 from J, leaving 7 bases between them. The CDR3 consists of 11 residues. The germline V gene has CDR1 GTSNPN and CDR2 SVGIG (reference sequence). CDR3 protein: CAWRDVTEAFF. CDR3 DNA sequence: TGTGCCTGGAGGGACGTGACTGAAGCTTTCTTT.

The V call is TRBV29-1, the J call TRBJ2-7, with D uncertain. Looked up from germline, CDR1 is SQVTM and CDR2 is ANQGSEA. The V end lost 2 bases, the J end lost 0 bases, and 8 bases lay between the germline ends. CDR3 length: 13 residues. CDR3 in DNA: TGCAGCGTTGAACAGGTAAACTCCTACGAGCAGTACTTC. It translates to CSVEQVNSYEQYF.

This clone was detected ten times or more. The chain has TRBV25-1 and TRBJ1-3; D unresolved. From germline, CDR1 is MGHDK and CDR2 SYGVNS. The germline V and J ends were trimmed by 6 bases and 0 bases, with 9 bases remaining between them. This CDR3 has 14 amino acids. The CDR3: CASSAGISGNTIYF. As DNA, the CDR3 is TGTGCCAGCAGCGCCGGGATCTCTGGAAACACCATATATTTT.

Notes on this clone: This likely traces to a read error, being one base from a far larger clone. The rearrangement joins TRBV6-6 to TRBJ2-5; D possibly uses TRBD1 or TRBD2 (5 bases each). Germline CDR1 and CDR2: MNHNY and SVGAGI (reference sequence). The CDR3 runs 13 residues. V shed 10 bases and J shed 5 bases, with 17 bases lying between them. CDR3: CANTRDQRETQYF. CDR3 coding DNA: TGTGCCAACACCCGGGACCAGAGGGAGACCCAGTACTTC.

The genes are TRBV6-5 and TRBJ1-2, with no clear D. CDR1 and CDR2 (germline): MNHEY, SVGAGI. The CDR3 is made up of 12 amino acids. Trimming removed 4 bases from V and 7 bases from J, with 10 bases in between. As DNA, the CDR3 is TGTGCCAGCAGTTCCTCGGGTCTTGGCTACACCTTC. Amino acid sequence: CASSSSGLGYTF.